Listed below are T cell receptor beta chains from one sample, sequenced in a study of blood T cell repertoires in COVID-19. Assay used: immunoSEQ multiplex PCR; TCRdb lists only in-frame clones, some missing. The sample has 250,000 to 350,000 clones; 70% to 90% are singletons. The sample consisted of peripheral blood. The receptors were gathered from a woman under 40 with active or convalescent COVID-19. Each CDR3 is given with its conserved first and last residue. A D gene is named only where the DNA matches it firmly.

j_call v_call d_call cdr3_nt cdr3_aa
TRBJ2-5 TRBV24-1 - TGTGCCACCAGTGACCCCGCCCTGCCAGAAGAGACCCAGTACTTC CATSDPALPEETQYF
TRBJ1-4 TRBV19 - TGTGCCAGTAGTATTATGGGCAGCTTTAATGAAAAACTGTTTTTT CASSIMGSFNEKLFF
TRBJ2-7 TRBV5-1 TRBD2 TGCGCCAGCAGCTTCCGGTTCAGCGGGGGGGCCGACGAGCAGTACTTC CASSFRFSGGADEQYF
TRBJ1-2 TRBV11-2 TRBD1 TGTGCCAGCAGCCGCCGGGACAGGGAGGCCTCTGGGGATGGCTACACCTTC CASSRRDREASGDGYTF
TRBJ2-1 TRBV19 TRBD2 TGTGCCGCAATACACATACGGACTAGCGGAGTCTACAATGAGCAGTTCTTC CAAIHIRTSGVYNEQFF
TRBJ2-2 TRBV28 TRBD1 TGTGCCAGCGGCCCGGACAGGTCTAACACCGGGGAGCTGTTTTTT CASGPDRSNTGELFF
TRBJ2-5 TRBV18 TRBD2 TGTGCCAGCTCACCCCAGGGACTAGCGGGGGGCATAGAGACCCAGTACTTC CASSPQGLAGGIETQYF
TRBJ2-2 TRBV7-9 TRBD2 TGTGCCAGCAGCTTAACGGTACTAGCGGGGGCCACCGGGGAGCTGTTTTTT CASSLTVLAGATGELFF
TRBJ2-7 TRBV7-9 - TGTGCCAGCAGCTTAGGGAGAAACGAGCAGTACTTC CASSLGRNEQYF
TRBJ1-6 TRBV10-3 TRBD1 TGTGCCATCAGGGCGAGGACAGGGGGTCATTCACCCCTCCACTTT CAIRARTGGHSPLHF
TRBJ1-5 TRBV6-5 TRBD1 TGTGCCAGCAGGTGGACAGGAGATAGCAATCAGCCCCAGCATTTT CASRWTGDSNQPQHF
TRBJ2-1 TRBV7-9 - TGTGCCAGCAGCCCCCCAGGGTTTGGCAATGAGCAGTTCTTC CASSPPGFGNEQFF
TRBJ1-2 TRBV27 TRBD1 TGTGCCAGCAGTTTCACAGGGGGTGGCTATGGCTACACCTTC CASSFTGGGYGYTF
TRBJ2-5 TRBV19 - TGTGCCAGTAGTATCGACAGTATCACCGAGACCCAGTACTTC CASSIDSITETQYF
TRBJ2-7 TRBV28 - TGTGCCAGCAGTTTAGCAGTTACCTACGAGCAGTACTTC CASSLAVTYEQYF
TRBJ1-1 TRBV6-5 - TGTGCCAGCAGTTACGTGTCCTGGAACACTGAAGCTTTCTTT CASSYVSWNTEAFF
TRBJ1-1 TRBV4-3 - TGCGCCAGCAGCCAAGATAGGAGCACTGAAGCTTTCTTT CASSQDRSTEAFF
TRBJ2-1 TRBV12-3/TRBV12-4 - TGTGCCAGCAGCTGGGCAGAGTACAATGAGCAGTTCTTC CASSWAEYNEQFF
TRBJ1-6 TRBV7-8 - TGTGCCAGCATCCCTAGCCGGTCGGCTGGATACCTCCACTTT CASIPSRSAGYLHF
TRBJ2-3 TRBV4-3 TRBD2 TGCGCCAGCAGCCAAGATCGCAGGGCTAGCGGGGGGCCCCGGCACACAGATACGCAGTATTTT CASSQDRRASGGPRHTDTQYF
TRBJ1-5 TRBV6-2/TRBV6-3 TRBD1 TGTGCCAGCAGCCATCTGAACGACAGGGGCCCCAATCAGCCCCAGCATTTT CASSHLNDRGPNQPQHF
TRBJ1-6 TRBV5-5 - TGTGCCAGCAGTACAGAAAATAATTCACCCCTCCACTTT CASSTENNSPLHF